The 29 T cell receptor beta chains given below trace back to one sample, sequenced in a study of cytomegalovirus exposure and HLA in healthy donors. The PCR ran on 60 Vbeta and 13 Jbeta primers. Using immunoSEQ multiplex PCR, the repertoire was profiled, and TCRdb retains in-frame clones only, with some absent. Found here are about 110,000 clones, about 85% of them singletons; the top ten hold approximately 2.1%. The sample consisted of PBMCs. These receptors came from a man between 25 and 39 years old in good health and CMV-seronegative.

This clone was seen once. The genes are TRBV27 and TRBJ1-1, with D tentatively TRBD1 (5 bases). The V gene's germline CDR1 is MNHEY and CDR2 SMNVEV (reference sequence). This CDR3 comprises 14 residues. With 3 bases removed from V and 2 bases from J, the gap between germline ends came to 10 bases. CDR3 region: CASSFRGVNTEAFF. DNA for the CDR3: TGTGCCAGCAGTTTCCGGGGGGTAAACACTGAAGCTTTCTTT.

The rearrangement joins TRBV13 to TRBJ1-2; 8 nucleotides agree with TRBD1. V lost 5 bases and J lost 6; bases outside the gene matches: 5. Germline V gene lookup returns CDR1 PRHDT and CDR2 FYEKMQ (reference sequence). CDR3 length equals 13 residues. Written as DNA, the CDR3 is TGTGCCAGCAGCATTACAGGGGGAAATGGCTACACCTTC. This translates into CASSITGGNGYTF.

Notes on this clone: The same CDR3 can be traced to other DNA sequences in this sample. The J gene is TRBJ2-7, the V gene TRBV18, with 7 bases identical to TRBD1. Germline assignment: CDR1 KGHSH and CDR2 LQKENI. This CDR3 is 14 amino acids long. The trim removed 3 bases at V and 7 bases at J, leaving 9 bases unmatched. CDR3 DNA sequence: TGTGCCAGCTCACCGCGACAGGGTTCAGGAGAGCAGTACTTC. This encodes CASSPRQGSGEQYF.

The genes are TRBV18 and TRBJ2-7; the D gene is possibly TRBD1 (5 bases). The CDR3 covers 12 residues. V was clipped by 4 bases and J by 4 bases, with 8 bases between them. CDR1 is KGHSH and CDR2 is LQKENI in the germline V gene. CDR3 coding DNA: TGTGCCAGCTCACTCCCAGGGTACGAGCAGTACTTC. It codes for CASSLPGYEQYF. Full variable domain (remainder filled in from reference TRBV18 and TRBJ2-7): NAGVMQNPRHLVRRRGQEARLRCSPMKGHSHVYWYRQLPEEGLKFMVYLQKENIIDESGMPKERFSAEFPKEGPSILRIQQVVRGDSAAYFCASSLPGYEQYFGPGTRLTVT.

This sequence joins TRBV13 and TRBJ2-1; 11 bases are shared with TRBD2. V gave up 4 bases and J gave up 8 bases; unmatched junction bases: 10. CDR3 length: 16 residues. CDR1 is PRHDT and CDR2 is FYEKMQ in the germline V gene (reference sequence). The chain's CDR3 is CASSSSLAGGRDEQFF. The DNA of the CDR3 is TGTGCCAGCAGCTCTTCCTTAGCGGGGGGGCGGGATGAGCAGTTCTTC.

The V gene is TRBV5-1, the J gene TRBJ2-2; D not certain. Trimming took off 4 bases at V and 7 bases at J, with 14 bases between the two ends. This CDR3 is built from 14 residues. CDR1 SGHRS and CDR2 YFSETQ come from the germline V gene. Written as DNA, the CDR3 is TGCGCCAGCAGCCTAAGGTCGGAGCGCGGGGAGCTGTTTTTT. Amino acid sequence: CASSLRSERGELFF.

The V gene is TRBV5-1, the J gene TRBJ1-1, with 9 bases aligning to TRBD1. The CDR3 extends over 16 amino acids. Germline V gives CDR1 SGHRS, CDR2 YFSETQ. V shed 1 base and J 3 bases; nucleotides not matched to a gene: 7. In DNA form, the CDR3 reads TGCGCCAGCAGCTTGCGACAGGGGGTTAGGGACACTGAAGCTTTCTTT. Translated, it gives CASSLRQGVRDTEAFF.

The V call is TRBV7-2, the J call TRBJ2-7; D is ambiguous. V shed 1 base and J shed 7 bases, with 14 bases lying between them. Germline loops: CDR1 SGHTA, CDR2 FQGNSA. CDR3 size: 14 residues. The CDR3 reads CASSLDPFAEEQYF. The DNA of the CDR3 is TGTGCCAGCAGCTTAGACCCTTTTGCGGAGGAGCAGTACTTC.

The J gene is TRBJ2-3, the V gene TRBV2, with TRBD2 matching 9 bases. Germline CDR1 is SNHLY and CDR2 is FYNNEI. This CDR3 has 19 residues. V shed 7 bases and J 0 bases; nucleotides not matched to a gene: 17. DNA of the CDR3: TGTGCCAGCACCCCGAGGGGTAGCGGGGGCCGAACAAGCACAGATACGCAGTATTTT. Its protein is CASTPRGSGGRTSTDTQYF.

V gene TRBV13 combines with J gene TRBJ2-3; 7 positions match TRBD1. Germline V gives CDR1 PRHDT, CDR2 FYEKMQ (reference sequence). J lost 4 bases, V lost 3 bases, and 4 bases had no gene match. The CDR3 runs to 14 residues. CDR3 DNA sequence: TGTGCCAGCAGCTTGAGGCAGGGGGCAGATACGCAGTATTTT. Residues: CASSLRQGADTQYF. Based on the CDR3 plus reference TRBV13 and TRBJ2-3, the full variable domain is AAGVIQSPRHLIKEKRETATLKCYPIPRHDTVYWYQQGPGQDPQFLISFYEKMQSDKGSIPDRFSAQQFSDYHSELNMSSLELGDSALYFCASSLRQGADTQYFGPGTRLTVL.

The sample holds a few counts of this clone. The V gene is TRBV28, the J gene TRBJ1-5; D remains unclear. Trimming shortened V by 6 bases and J by 0 bases, and 12 bases separated the two germline ends. The CDR3 has 15 residues. CDR1 MDHEN and CDR2 SYDVKM come from the germline V gene. CDR3: CASSARGASNQPQHF. CDR3 DNA sequence: TGTGCCAGCAGCGCGCGGGGTGCTAGCAATCAGCCCCAGCATTTT.

This chain links TRBV30 with TRBJ2-1; D is perhaps TRBD1 (6 bases). This CDR3 comprises 14 residues. Germline assignment: CDR1 GTSNPN and CDR2 SVGIG (reference sequence). Trimming shortened V by 2 bases and J by 7 bases, and 15 bases separated the two germline ends. The CDR3 protein is CAWSRSGQFNEQFF. In DNA form, the CDR3 reads TGTGCCTGGAGTCGTTCTGGACAGTTTAATGAGCAGTTCTTC.

In its sample, this clone was seen a few times. The chain recombines TRBV7-9 with TRBJ1-1; a possible D gene is TRBD1 (5 bases). The ends were cut back, 5 bases at V and 8 bases at J, with 15 bases in the middle. The CDR3 totals 13 residues. Germline-derived CDR1 and CDR2 are SEHNR and FQNEAQ (reference sequence). The CDR3 sequence: CASSRKQVGEAFF. The CDR3 DNA follows: TGTGCCAGCAGCCGGAAACAGGTAGGGGAAGCTTTCTTT.

V and J are TRBV6-1 and TRBJ2-7, with D possibly matching TRBD1 (6 bases). CDR3 length: 13 residues. Per the germline V gene, CDR1 is MNHNS and CDR2 is SASEGT. V lost 4 bases to trimming and J lost 4 bases, with 11 bases between them. For the CDR3, the DNA is TGTGCCAGCAGTGTCTCAGGGGTTTACGAGCAGTACTTC. Translating gives CASSVSGVYEQYF.

This clone was seen a handful of times. This rearrangement joins TRBV29-1 to TRBJ2-7; 7 positions match TRBD1. Looked up from germline, CDR1 is SQVTM and CDR2 is ANQGSEA. The CDR3 runs to 13 residues. Trimming at V came to 7 bases and at J to 3 bases, leaving 9 bases not matched to a gene. This chain's CDR3 is CSASGQTHYEQYF. CDR3 bases: TGCAGCGCTTCGGGACAGACGCACTACGAGCAGTACTTC.

This clone was seen just once. The CDR3 loop reads CASSYTLGGTGELFF. CDR3 bases: TGTGCCAGCAGTTATACTCTGGGGGGCACCGGGGAGCTGTTTTTT. The chain links TRBV6-5 to TRBJ2-2; D is perhaps TRBD2 (6 bases). The CDR3 runs to 15 residues. Germline V gene lookup returns CDR1 MNHEY and CDR2 SVGAGI. V lost 3 bases, J lost 4 bases, and 12 bases lay in between.

This chain joins TRBV10-3 and TRBJ1-1; D is unclear. Germline-derived CDR1 and CDR2 are ENHRY and SYGVKD. This CDR3 region has 12 residues. V was shortened by 6 bases and J by 11 bases, with 16 bases between the two germline ends. CDR3: CAIRASTHGAFF. CDR3 sequence (DNA): TGTGCCATCAGGGCGTCCACGCACGGGGCTTTCTTT.

This CDR3 is CASSPPASGLINEQFF. DNA of the CDR3: TGTGCCAGTAGTCCCCCGGCTAGCGGCCTTATCAATGAGCAGTTCTTC. The chain employs TRBV19 and TRBJ2-1, with 7 nucleotides matching TRBD2. CDR3 length: 16 residues. CDR1 LNHDA and CDR2 SQIVND come from the germline V gene (reference sequence). The trim removed 5 bases at V and 6 bases at J, leaving 13 bases unmatched. The full variable domain, its missing parts supplied by reference TRBV19 and TRBJ2-1, is DGGITQSPKYLFRKEGQNVTLSCEQNLNHDAMYWYRQDPGQGLRLIYYSQIVNDFQKGDIAEGYSVSREKKESFPLTVTSAQKNPTAFYLCASSPPASGLINEQFFGPGTRLTVL.

The chain is built from TRBV19 and TRBJ2-7; perhaps TRBD1 as D (6 bases). V lost 6 bases and J lost 7, with 19 bases in between. Germline loops: CDR1 LNHDA, CDR2 SQIVND (reference sequence). The CDR3 is 14 residues long. The CDR3 coding sequence is TGTGCCAGTAGAAACCTAGGGGCAGGGGTGGAGCAGTACTTC. Protein product: CASRNLGAGVEQYF.

The chain employs TRBV5-1 and TRBJ2-5; 8 bases are shared with TRBD2. Trimming removed 4 bases from V and 5 bases from J; junction bases left unmatched: 10. The CDR3 totals 15 residues. The V gene's germline CDR1 is SGHRS and CDR2 YFSETQ. The CDR3 DNA follows: TGCGCCAGCAGCCCTTTAGCGGGGCGGGGCGAGACCCAGTACTTC. Its translation: CASSPLAGRGETQYF.

The CDR3 protein is CASSDRGQREQYF. The CDR3 bases are TGTGCCAGCAGCGACAGGGGGCAGCGGGAGCAGTACTTC. J is TRBJ2-5 and V is TRBV13; 10 nucleotides line up with TRBD1. Trimming took 5 bases from V and 11 from J; bases not matched to a gene: 8. The CDR3 totals 13 residues. Per the germline V gene, CDR1 is PRHDT and CDR2 is FYEKMQ (reference sequence).

The chain employs TRBV6-1 and TRBJ2-7, with D maybe TRBD1 (5 bases). The CDR3 has 15 residues. Germline CDR1 is MNHNS and CDR2 is SASEGT. With 2 bases removed from V and 4 bases from J, the gap between germline ends came to 15 bases. In DNA form, the CDR3 reads TGTGCCAGCAGTGAACGTGAGACAGCGTCTTACGAGCAGTACTTC. Translation: CASSERETASYEQYF.

V gene TRBV11-2 combines with J gene TRBJ2-5; tentatively, D is TRBD2 (5 bases). The CDR3 has 14 amino acids. V was clipped by 1 base and J by 0 bases, with 6 bases between them. CDR1 is SGHAT and CDR2 is FQNNGV in the germline V gene. The CDR3 DNA reads as TGTGCCAGCAGCTTAGCGGGGAACCAAGAGACCCAGTACTTC. This encodes CASSLAGNQETQYF.

The chain is built from TRBV18 and TRBJ1-2, with 7 nucleotides matching TRBD1. The CDR3 spans 14 residues. Germline trimming cut 2 bases from V and 5 bases from J; bases unmatched to any gene: 5. In germline, CDR1 is KGHSH, CDR2 LQKENI. The CDR3 DNA is TGTGCCAGCTCACCAACCCCAGGGGGTTATGGCTACACCTTC. The encoded protein is CASSPTPGGYGYTF. Full variable domain (missing parts from reference TRBV18 and TRBJ1-2): NAGVMQNPRHLVRRRGQEARLRCSPMKGHSHVYWYRQLPEEGLKFMVYLQKENIIDESGMPKERFSAEFPKEGPSILRIQQVVRGDSAAYFCASSPTPGGYGYTFGSGTRLTVV.

The sample holds one count of this clone. The rearrangement links TRBV29-1 to TRBJ2-5; D gene unclear. V lost 5 bases and J lost 1, with 8 bases in between. Germline values: CDR1 SQVTM, CDR2 ANQGSEA. The CDR3 covers 12 residues. DNA of the CDR3: TGCAGCGTTCTCCAGCGCCAAGAGACCCAGTACTTC. It encodes CSVLQRQETQYF.

This clone appeared once. The chain carries TRBV4-1 and TRBJ2-7; D gene unclear. The V end lost 3 bases, the J end lost 4 bases, and 4 bases lay between the germline ends. Germline CDR1 reads MGHRA; CDR2 reads YSYEKL. The CDR3 covers 11 residues. CDR3 sequence: CASSQEYEQYF. In DNA, the CDR3 is TGCGCCAGCAGCCAGGAGTACGAGCAGTACTTC.

In DNA, the CDR3 is TGTGCCAGCAGCTTTACTAGCGGAGCCAACACCGGGGAGCTGTTTTTT. Encoded protein: CASSFTSGANTGELFF. This rearrangement joins TRBV6-4 to TRBJ2-2; the match to TRBD2 covers 8 bases. Germline CDR1 MRHNA, CDR2 SNTAGT. The length of the CDR3 is 16 residues. V was clipped by 6 bases and J by 2 bases; unmatched bases: 8.

This rearrangement joins TRBV6-5 to TRBJ2-7, with TRBD2 as a possible D gene (5 bases). The CDR3 sequence is 15 residues long. V was clipped by 2 bases and J by 3 bases, with 14 bases between them. In germline, CDR1 is MNHEY, CDR2 SVGAGI. The CDR3 loop reads CASSYEGLALYEQYF. CDR3 nucleotide sequence: TGTGCCAGCAGTTACGAAGGACTGGCCCTCTACGAGCAGTACTTC.

V is TRBV7-8 and J is TRBJ2-5; 8 nucleotides line up with TRBD2. The CDR3 sequence is 15 residues long. V trimming: 5 bases; J trimming: 4 bases; junction bases outside the gene matches: 9. Germline CDR1 is SGHVS and CDR2 is FQNEAQ. CDR3 in amino acids: CASSPPGGLGETQYF. The CDR3 bases are TGTGCCAGCAGCCCCCCGGGAGGGTTAGGAGAGACCCAGTACTTC.